The entry below describes one TCR beta chain. This entry belongs to a study of shared clonotypes between healthy human individuals. Recent acute infections and vaccinations were absent in the healthy HIV-negative adult donors. Nashville, Tennessee was home to all donors, who were Caucasian adults. The authors' processing: In the immunoSEQ data, sequences were junction-only and lacked quality scores, so filtering differed. Sequencing was performed with immunoSEQ multiplex PCR; in TCRdb, only in-frame clones are kept and a portion is missing. V, J and clone size are taken as reported in that table, and D and trimming were inferred from the DNA itself. Of a few hundred thousand clones listed, over 60% are singletons. This CDR3 has 16 residues. V shed 2 bases and J shed 4 bases, with 17 bases lying between them. In germline, CDR1 is SEHNR, CDR2 FQNEAQ (reference sequence).

The receptor was isolated from a woman in her 40s in good health. Some clones in this sample may be carry-over from other donors' samples. The sample was PBMCs. The rearrangement uses TRBV7-9 and TRBJ1-2; possible D gene TRBD1, 6 bases. This chain's CDR3 is CASSLTGGGQGYGYTF. CDR3 sequence (DNA): TGTGCCAGCAGCTTAACCGGAGGGGGGCAGGGCTATGGCTACACCTTC. Variable domain in full (rest from reference TRBV7-9 and TRBJ1-2): DTGVSQNPRHKITKRGQNVTFRCDPISEHNRLYWYRQTLGQGPEFLTYFQNEAQLEKSRLLSDRFSAERPKGSFSTLEIQRTEQGDSAMYLCASSLTGGGQGYGYTFGSGTRLTVV.